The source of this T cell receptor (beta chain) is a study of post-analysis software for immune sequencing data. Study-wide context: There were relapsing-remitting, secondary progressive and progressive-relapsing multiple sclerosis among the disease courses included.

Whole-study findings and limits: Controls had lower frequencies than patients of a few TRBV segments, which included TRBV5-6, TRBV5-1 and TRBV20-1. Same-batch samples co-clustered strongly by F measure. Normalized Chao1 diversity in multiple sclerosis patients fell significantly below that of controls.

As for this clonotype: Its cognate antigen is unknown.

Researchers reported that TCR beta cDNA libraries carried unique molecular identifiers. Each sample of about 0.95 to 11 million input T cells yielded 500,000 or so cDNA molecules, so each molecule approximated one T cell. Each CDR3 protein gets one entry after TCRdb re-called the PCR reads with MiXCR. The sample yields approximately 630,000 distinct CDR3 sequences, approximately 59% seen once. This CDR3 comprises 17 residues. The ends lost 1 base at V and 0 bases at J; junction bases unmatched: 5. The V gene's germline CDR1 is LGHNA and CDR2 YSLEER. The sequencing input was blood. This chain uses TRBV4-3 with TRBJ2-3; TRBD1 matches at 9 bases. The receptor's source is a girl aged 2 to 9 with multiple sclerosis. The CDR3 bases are TGCGCCAGCAGCCAAGGAACCGGGACAGGGAGCACAGATACGCAGTATTTT. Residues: CASSQGTGTGSTDTQYF.